This TCR beta chain was documented in a study of cytomegalovirus exposure and HLA in healthy donors. A word on this clone: Its specificity is not known.

The CDR3 has 16 amino acids. V was clipped by 0 bases and J by 6 bases; unmatched bases: 3. Looked up from germline, CDR1 is SGHVS and CDR2 is FNYEAQ. General study results and limits: A previous analysis found most TCR beta V segments productive roughly 90% or roughly 30% of the time. The authors judged a highly shared variant cluster likely a sequencing artifact. On later analysis, the bulk of CMV-associated TCR beta chains appeared to be HLA-restricted.

Use of 60 Vbeta and 13 Jbeta primers characterized the PCR. The protocol was immunoSEQ multiplex PCR, while the TCRdb copy is restricted to in-frame clones and leaves out a portion. There are roughly 100,000 clones in the sample; 60% to 80% occur only once, and 6.5% to 9.5% lies in the top ten. The origin of this receptor is a woman aged 40 to 49 in good health and CMV-seropositive. The J gene is TRBJ1-4, the V gene TRBV7-6, with 11 bases aligning to TRBD1. Sequenced: PBMCs. CDR3 in amino acids: CASSLAAGQGDEKLFF. The DNA for the CDR3 is TGTGCCAGCAGCTTAGCTGCGGGACAGGGGGATGAAAAACTGTTTTTT.